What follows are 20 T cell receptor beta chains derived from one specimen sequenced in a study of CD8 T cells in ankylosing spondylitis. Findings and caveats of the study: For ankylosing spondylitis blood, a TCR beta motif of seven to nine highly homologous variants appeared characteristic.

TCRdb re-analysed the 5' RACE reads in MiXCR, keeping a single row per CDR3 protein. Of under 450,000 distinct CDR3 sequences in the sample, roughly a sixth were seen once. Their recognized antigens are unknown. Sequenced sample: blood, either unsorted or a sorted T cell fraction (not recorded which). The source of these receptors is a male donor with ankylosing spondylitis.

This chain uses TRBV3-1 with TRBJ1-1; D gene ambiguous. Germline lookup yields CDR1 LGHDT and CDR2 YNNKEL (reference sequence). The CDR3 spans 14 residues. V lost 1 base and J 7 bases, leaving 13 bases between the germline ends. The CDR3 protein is CASSQGYRINEAFF. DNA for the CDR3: TGTGCCAGCAGCCAAGGTTACAGAATCAATGAAGCTTTCTTT.

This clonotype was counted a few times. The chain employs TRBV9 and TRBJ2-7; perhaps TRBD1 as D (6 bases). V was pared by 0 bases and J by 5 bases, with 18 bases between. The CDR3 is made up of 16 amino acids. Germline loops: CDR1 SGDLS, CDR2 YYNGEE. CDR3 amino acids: CASSVGGHTNLDEQYF. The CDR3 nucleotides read TGTGCCAGCAGCGTAGGGGGACATACGAACCTCGACGAGCAGTACTTC.

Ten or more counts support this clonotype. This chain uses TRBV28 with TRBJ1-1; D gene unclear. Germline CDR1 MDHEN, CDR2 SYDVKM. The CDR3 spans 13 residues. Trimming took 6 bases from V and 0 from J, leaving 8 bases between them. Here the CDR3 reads CASSPQLNTEAFF. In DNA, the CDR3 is TGTGCCAGCAGCCCACAGCTGAACACTGAAGCTTTCTTT.

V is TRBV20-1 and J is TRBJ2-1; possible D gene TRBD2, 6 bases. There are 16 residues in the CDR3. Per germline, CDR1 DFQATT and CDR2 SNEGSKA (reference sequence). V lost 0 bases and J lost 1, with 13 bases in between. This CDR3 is CSARDRGRGSYNEQFF. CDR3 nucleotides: TGCAGTGCTAGAGATCGAGGGCGGGGATCCTACAATGAGCAGTTCTTC.

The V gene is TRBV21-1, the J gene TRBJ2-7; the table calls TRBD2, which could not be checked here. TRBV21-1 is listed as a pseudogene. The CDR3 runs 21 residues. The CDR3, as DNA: TGTGCCAGCAGCAAAGGGAGCCCCCAGCGGGAGGGTATCAGGGGCTCCTACGAGCAGTACTTC. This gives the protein CASSKGSPQREGIRGSYEQYF.

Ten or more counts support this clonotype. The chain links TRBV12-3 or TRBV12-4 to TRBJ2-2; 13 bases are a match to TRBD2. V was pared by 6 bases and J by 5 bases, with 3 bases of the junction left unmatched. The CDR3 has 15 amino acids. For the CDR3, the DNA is TGTGCCAGCAGGACTAGCGGGAGGAAAACCGGGGAGCTGTTTTTT. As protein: CASRTSGRKTGELFF.

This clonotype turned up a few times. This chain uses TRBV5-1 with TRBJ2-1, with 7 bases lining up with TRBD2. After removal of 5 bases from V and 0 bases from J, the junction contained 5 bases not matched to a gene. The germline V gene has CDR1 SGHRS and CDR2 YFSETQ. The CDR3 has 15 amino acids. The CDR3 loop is CASRAGLNSYNEQFF. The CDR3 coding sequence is TGCGCCAGCAGAGCGGGACTCAACTCCTACAATGAGCAGTTCTTC.

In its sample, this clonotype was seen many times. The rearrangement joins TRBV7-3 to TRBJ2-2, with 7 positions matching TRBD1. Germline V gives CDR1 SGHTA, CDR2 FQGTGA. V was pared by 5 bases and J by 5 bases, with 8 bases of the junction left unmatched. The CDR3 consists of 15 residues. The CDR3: CASSPPGQTTGELFF. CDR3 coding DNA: TGTGCCAGCAGCCCACCGGGACAGACTACCGGGGAGCTGTTTTTT.

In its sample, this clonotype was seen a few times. CDR3 residues: CASSAPGQGHGKLFF. The DNA of the CDR3 is TGTGCCAGCAGTGCCCCGGGACAGGGCCACGGAAAACTGTTTTTT. The gene calls are TRBV28 and TRBJ1-4; 9 bases map to TRBD1. V lost 5 bases, J lost 10 bases, and 11 bases stayed unmatched. The CDR3 loop spans 15 amino acids. The germline CDR1 and CDR2 sequences are MDHEN and SYDVKM. Drawing the rest from reference TRBV28 and TRBJ1-4, the complete variable domain is DVKVTQSSRYLVKRTGEKVFLECVQDMDHENMFWYRQDPGLGLRLIYFSYDVKMKEKGDIPEGYSVSREKKERFSLILESASTNQTSMYLCASSAPGQGHGKLFFGSGTQLSVL.

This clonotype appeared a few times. The CDR3 DNA follows: TGTGCCAGCCAGACAGGGGGAGCTGGGGCCAACGTCCTGACTTTC. Translated, it gives CASQTGGAGANVLTF. The genes are TRBV25-1 and TRBJ2-6; TRBD1 matches 9 bases. CDR1 and CDR2 from the germline V gene are MGHDK and SYGVNS. The CDR3 is 15 residues long. V shed 8 bases and J 2 bases; nucleotides not matched to a gene: 4.

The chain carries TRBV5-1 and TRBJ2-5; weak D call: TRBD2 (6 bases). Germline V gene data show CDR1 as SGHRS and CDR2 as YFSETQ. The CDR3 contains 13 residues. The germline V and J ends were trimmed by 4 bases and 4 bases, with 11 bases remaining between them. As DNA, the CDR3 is TGCGCCAGCAGCGGCGGGACTGTAGAGACCCAGTACTTC. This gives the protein CASSGGTVETQYF.

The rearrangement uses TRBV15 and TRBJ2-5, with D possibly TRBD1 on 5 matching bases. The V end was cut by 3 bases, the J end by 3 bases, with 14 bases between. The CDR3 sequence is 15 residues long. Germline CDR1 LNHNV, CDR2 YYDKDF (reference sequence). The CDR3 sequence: CATSREPREKETQYF. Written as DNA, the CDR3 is TGTGCCACCAGCAGGGAGCCCAGGGAAAAAGAGACCCAGTACTTC.

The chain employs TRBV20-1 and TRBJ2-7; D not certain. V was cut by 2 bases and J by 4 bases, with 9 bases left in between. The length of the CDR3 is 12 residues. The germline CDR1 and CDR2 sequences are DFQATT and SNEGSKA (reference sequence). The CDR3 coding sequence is TGCAGTGCTAGATCTGGGTCGTACGAGCAGTACTTC. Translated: CSARSGSYEQYF.

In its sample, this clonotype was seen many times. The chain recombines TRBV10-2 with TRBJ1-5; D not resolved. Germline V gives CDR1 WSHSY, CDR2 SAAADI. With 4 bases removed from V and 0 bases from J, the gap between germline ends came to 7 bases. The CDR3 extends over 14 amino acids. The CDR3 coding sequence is TGCGCCAGCAGTGGGAGGTATAGCAATCAGCCCCAGCATTTT. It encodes CASSGRYSNQPQHF.

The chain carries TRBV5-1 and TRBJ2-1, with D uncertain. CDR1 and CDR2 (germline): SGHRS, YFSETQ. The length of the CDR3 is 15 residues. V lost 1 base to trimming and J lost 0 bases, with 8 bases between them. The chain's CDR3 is CASSLSVRSYNEQFF. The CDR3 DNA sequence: TGCGCCAGCAGCTTGTCGGTCCGCTCCTACAATGAGCAGTTCTTC.

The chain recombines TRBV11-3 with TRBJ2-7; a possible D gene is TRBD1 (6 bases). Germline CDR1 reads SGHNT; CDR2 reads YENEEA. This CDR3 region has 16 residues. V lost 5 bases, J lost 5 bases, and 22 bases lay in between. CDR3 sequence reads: CASSPEGQLGIDEQYF. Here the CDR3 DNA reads TGTGCCAGCAGCCCAGAAGGACAGTTGGGAATCGACGAGCAGTACTTC.

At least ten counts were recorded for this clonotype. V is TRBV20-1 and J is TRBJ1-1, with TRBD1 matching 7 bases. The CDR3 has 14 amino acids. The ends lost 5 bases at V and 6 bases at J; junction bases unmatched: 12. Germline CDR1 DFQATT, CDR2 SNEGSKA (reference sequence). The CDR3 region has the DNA TGCAGTGCTCCGCAGACAGGGATAAGCGCTGAAGCTTTCTTT. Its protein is CSAPQTGISAEAFF.

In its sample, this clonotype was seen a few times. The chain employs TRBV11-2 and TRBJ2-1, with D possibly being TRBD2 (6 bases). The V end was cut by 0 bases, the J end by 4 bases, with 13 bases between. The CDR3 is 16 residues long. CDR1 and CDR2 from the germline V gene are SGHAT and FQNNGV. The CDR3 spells CASSLDRRGPYNEQFF. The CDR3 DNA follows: TGTGCCAGCAGCTTAGATCGGCGGGGACCGTACAATGAGCAGTTCTTC.

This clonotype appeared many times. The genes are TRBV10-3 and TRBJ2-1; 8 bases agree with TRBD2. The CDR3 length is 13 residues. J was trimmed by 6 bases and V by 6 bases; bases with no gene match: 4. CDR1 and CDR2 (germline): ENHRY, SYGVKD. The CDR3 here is CAISILAANEQFF. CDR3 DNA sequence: TGTGCCATCAGCATACTAGCGGCCAATGAGCAGTTCTTC.

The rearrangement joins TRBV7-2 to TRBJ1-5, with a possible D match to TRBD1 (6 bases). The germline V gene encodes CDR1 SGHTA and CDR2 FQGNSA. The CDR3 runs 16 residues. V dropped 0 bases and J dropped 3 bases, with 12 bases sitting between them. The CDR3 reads CASSLAFDRTNQPQHF. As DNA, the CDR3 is TGTGCCAGCAGCTTAGCCTTCGACAGGACCAATCAGCCCCAGCATTTT.